This TCR beta chain is from a study of lymphopenia after photon versus proton radiotherapy. Study-level results: Authors raise, but do not show, better survival with proton therapy.

With regard to this clone: Its antigen is not identified.

Data came from immunoSEQ multiplex PCR; TCRdb stores just in-frame clones and leaves some out. The data show around 150,000 clones, 88% seen once. The CDR3 length is 14 residues. Germline V gene sequence: CDR1 SGHTA, CDR2 FQGTGA. Trimming left V 3 bases short and J 10 bases short, with 17 bases between. The clonotype comes from a man aged 50 or older with gastric cancer. The source was peripheral blood, collected from a patient treated with photon-based radiotherapy. The chain couples TRBV7-3 to TRBJ2-3; tentative D call: TRBD1 (6 bases). CDR3 DNA sequence: TGTGCCAGCAGCTTCGGACAGAAAGAAGGGGCGCAGTATTTT. Translation: CASSFGQKEGAQYF.